This entry concerns a single TCR beta chain. From germline, CDR1 is LNHDA and CDR2 SQIVND (reference sequence). The V end lost 0 bases, the J end lost 0 bases, and 12 bases lay between the germline ends. CDR3 length: 17 residues. The data were taken from a study of T cell changes during pregnancy in multiple sclerosis. Sequencing used immunoSEQ multiplex PCR; TCRdb keeps in-frame clones, though not all of them. The sample includes over 80,000 clones, 90% to 95% of them seen just once. Sequencing was performed on peripheral blood, taken in the third trimester of pregnancy. The receptor was isolated from a female donor in good health, enrolled as a control in a pregnancy study. The chain employs TRBV19 and TRBJ1-3; maybe TRBD1 (6 bases). CDR3 region: CASSIDHYRDSGNTIYF. The CDR3, as DNA: TGTGCCAGTAGTATAGATCACTACAGGGACTCTGGAAACACCATATATTTT.